This is a list of T cell receptor beta chains from one sample in a study of T-cell reconstitution after alpha-beta-depleted transplantation in children. TCRdb called the PCR reads again in MiXCR, with one record for every CDR3 protein. The sample has hundreds of thousands of distinct CDR3 sequences, about 31% seen once. This specimen was PBMCs from the stem cell graft donor, taken from the stem cell graft. The receptors originated from a human donor who donated a stem cell graft to a child with aplastic anemia. The CDR3 runs from the conserved cysteine through the conserved F or W. A D gene is named only where the DNA matches it firmly. Expanded clones are given a class, and other clones once, few, many or no size at all.

J gene	clone size	D gene	CDR3 length	V gene	CDR3 protein	CDR3 DNA
TRBJ2-7	few	TRBD1	17	TRBV7-2	CASRYPGGQGASGEQYF	TGTGCCAGCAGATATCCCGGAGGGCAGGGGGCCTCTGGCGAGCAGTACTTC
TRBJ2-5	NA	NA	11	TRBV12-3/TRBV12-4	CASGQKEAQYF	TGTGCCAGCGGGCAGAAAGAGGCCCAGTACTTC
TRBJ1-2	many	NA	10	TRBV29-1	CSVGGDGYTF	TGCAGCGTTGGAGGGGATGGCTACACCTTC
TRBJ2-3	NA	TRBD2	15	TRBV20-1	CSARHSGGGPDTQYF	TGCAGTGCGAGACATAGCGGGGGGGGGCCAGATACGCAGTATTTT
TRBJ2-3	NA	NA	16	TRBV3-1	CASSQERGGDTDTQYF	TGTGCCAGCAGCCAAGAACGAGGCGGGGATACAGATACGCAGTATTTT
TRBJ2-2	NA	TRBD1	18	TRBV20-1	CSARDPYRTGGNTGELFF	TGCAGTGCTAGAGATCCTTATAGAACAGGGGGCAACACCGGGGAGCTGTTTTTT
TRBJ2-2	NA	NA	16	TRBV5-1	CASSLTPGLNTGELFF	TGCGCCAGCAGCTTGACCCCGGGGTTGAACACCGGGGAGCTGTTTTTT
TRBJ1-5	NA	TRBD1	15	TRBV5-1	CASSPGDSLNQPQHF	TGCGCCAGCAGCCCCGGGGACAGCTTGAATCAGCCCCAGCATTTT
TRBJ1-4	once	TRBD1	14	TRBV5-1	CASSLGTGGRKLFF	TGCGCCAGCAGCTTGGGGACAGGGGGACGAAAACTGTTTTTT
TRBJ2-7	NA	TRBD1	13	TRBV30	CAWSRDRGHEQYF	TGTGCCTGGAGCCGGGACAGGGGGCACGAGCAGTACTTC
TRBJ1-2	NA	TRBD1	13	TRBV25-1	CASTPGQGSGYTF	TGTGCCAGCACCCCGGGACAGGGCTCTGGCTACACCTTC
TRBJ1-5	few	TRBD1	14	TRBV12-3/TRBV12-4	CASSGQGVGQPQHF	TGTGCCAGCAGTGGACAGGGGGTAGGGCAGCCCCAGCATTTT
TRBJ2-1	few	TRBD1	15	TRBV20-1	CSAVPGTGKDNEQFF	TGCAGTGCTGTCCCCGGGACAGGAAAAGACAATGAGCAGTTCTTC
TRBJ2-5	NA	TRBD2	15	TRBV9	CASSVGLAGGVTQYF	TGTGCCAGCAGCGTAGGGCTAGCGGGAGGGGTGACCCAGTACTTC
TRBJ2-2	few	TRBD1	15	TRBV27	CASSLNRGDTGELFF	TGTGCCAGCAGTTTAAACAGGGGTGACACCGGGGAGCTGTTTTTT
TRBJ1-2	NA	NA	14	TRBV29-1	CSVLSRGEGYGYTF	TGCAGCGTCCTTTCTCGAGGGGAAGGCTATGGCTACACCTTC
TRBJ2-1	many	TRBD2	14	TRBV29-1	CSVLTGTSGESGFF	TGCAGCGTACTCACCGGGACTAGCGGCGAAAGTGGGTTCTTC
TRBJ1-1	few	NA	12	TRBV20-1	CSARGRVSEAFF	TGCAGTGCTAGAGGTAGGGTGTCTGAAGCTTTCTTT
TRBJ2-7	NA	NA	13	TRBV15	CATSRQGADEQYF	TGTGCCACCAGCAGACAGGGAGCCGACGAGCAGTACTTC
TRBJ2-1	NA	NA	14	TRBV6-1	CASSLPGPDNEQFF	TGTGCCAGCAGCCTCCCGGGACCAGACAATGAGCAGTTCTTC
TRBJ2-5	NA	NA	15	TRBV24-1	CATSKSTEYQETQYF	TGTGCCACCAGTAAGTCGACAGAATACCAAGAGACCCAGTACTTC
TRBJ1-1	NA	NA	16	TRBV7-2	CASRLRPGQGNTEAFF	TGTGCCAGCAGATTGCGCCCCGGTCAGGGGAACACTGAAGCTTTCTTT
TRBJ2-1	NA	NA	12	TRBV5-5	CASSLVNREQFF	TGTGCCAGCAGCTTGGTCAACCGTGAGCAGTTCTTC
TRBJ2-5	NA	TRBD1	14	TRBV5-5	CASSLPGGEETQYF	TGTGCCAGCAGCCTGCCAGGGGGCGAAGAGACCCAGTACTTC
TRBJ2-1	NA	NA	14	TRBV7-9	CASSPPVVLREQFF	TGTGCCAGCAGCCCCCCGGTAGTGCTTAGAGAGCAGTTCTTC
TRBJ1-5	few	NA	18	TRBV6-5	CASSYSYRDRYSNQPQHF	TGTGCCAGCAGTTACTCATACCGGGACCGGTATAGCAATCAGCCCCAGCATTTT
TRBJ2-1	few	TRBD2	13	TRBV20-1	CSASGRPYNEQFF	TGCAGTGCTAGCGGGAGGCCTTACAATGAGCAGTTCTTC
TRBJ2-3	few	NA	15	TRBV7-2	CASSLYGNLGDTQYF	TGTGCCAGCAGCTTATACGGGAACCTGGGAGATACGCAGTATTTT
TRBJ2-1	few	NA	11	TRBV29-1	CSVVFGGEQFF	TGCAGCGTTGTGTTTGGGGGTGAGCAGTTCTTC
TRBJ2-1	few	NA	16	TRBV29-1	CSVEGDEGVVYNEQFF	TGCAGCGTTGAGGGCGATGAGGGTGTAGTATACAATGAGCAGTTCTTC
TRBJ2-4	NA	NA	13	TRBV15	CATSRQLKNIQYF	TGTGCCACCAGCAGACAGCTGAAAAACATTCAGTACTTC
TRBJ2-3	NA	NA	14	TRBV9	CASSVVDSTDTQYF	TGTGCCAGCAGCGTCGTGGATAGCACAGATACGCAGTATTTT
TRBJ2-7	NA	NA	14	TRBV6-1	CASRTSAVGYEQYF	TGTGCCAGCAGGACTTCAGCGGTAGGCTACGAGCAGTACTTC
TRBJ1-2	NA	NA	12	TRBV29-1	CSVGPTSGGYTF	TGCAGCGTAGGGCCGACCTCCGGGGGCTACACCTTC
TRBJ2-7	NA	TRBD2	15	TRBV28	CASSPHTSGSYEQYF	TGTGCCAGCAGTCCCCATACTAGCGGCTCCTACGAGCAGTACTTC
TRBJ2-4	few	NA	15	TRBV5-6	CASSLARVSKNIQYF	TGTGCCAGCAGCTTGGCCCGGGTCTCCAAAAACATTCAGTACTTC
TRBJ2-3	NA	TRBD2	18	TRBV9	CASSVAGTSGRSIGTQYF	TGTGCCAGCAGCGTGGCCGGGACTAGCGGGAGAAGCATCGGTACGCAGTATTTT
TRBJ2-7	NA	TRBD2	14	TRBV27	CASSSPSGSHEQYF	TGTGCCAGCAGTTCCCCTAGCGGGAGCCACGAGCAGTACTTC
TRBJ2-2	NA	NA	16	TRBV21-1	CASSKIGTGGTGELFF	TGTGCCAGCAGCAAAATTGGGACAGGGGGTACCGGGGAGCTGTTTTTT
TRBJ1-1	NA	NA	14	TRBV6-1	CASSIQGRNTEAFF	TGTGCCAGCAGTATCCAGGGCCGGAACACTGAAGCTTTCTTT
TRBJ2-3	NA	TRBD2	15	TRBV4-3	CASSHYAGGQDTQYF	TGCGCCAGCAGCCATTACGCGGGGGGGCAAGATACGCAGTATTTT
TRBJ2-1	NA	TRBD2	16	TRBV5-4	CASSLASGRVYNEQFF	TGTGCCAGCAGCTTGGCCAGCGGGAGGGTTTACAATGAGCAGTTCTTC
TRBJ1-2	NA	TRBD1	16	TRBV14	CASSQGFRGQGYGYTF	TGTGCCAGCAGCCAAGGGTTTCGAGGACAGGGGTATGGCTACACCTTC
TRBJ1-2	NA	NA	15	TRBV7-2	CASSLGAGISKGYTF	TGTGCCAGCAGCCTCGGGGCAGGGATATCTAAGGGCTACACCTTC
TRBJ1-5	few	NA	12	TRBV10-3	CAISPDNGPQHF	TGTGCCATCAGTCCCGACAACGGGCCCCAGCATTTT
TRBJ1-5	few	NA	13	TRBV29-1	CSVDTGKNQPQHF	TGCAGCGTTGATACAGGAAAAAATCAGCCCCAGCATTTT
TRBJ2-7	many	NA	15	TRBV9	CASSAGGGAPYEQYF	TGTGCCAGCAGCGCAGGGGGGGGGGCGCCCTACGAGCAGTACTTC
TRBJ2-3	NA	NA	16	TRBV5-1	CASSLRGLESTDTQYF	TGCGCCAGCAGCCTGCGGGGTTTGGAAAGCACAGATACGCAGTATTTT
TRBJ1-6	NA	NA	18	TRBV11-2	CASSLTGPRGVMNSPLHF	TGTGCCAGCAGCTTGACAGGCCCACGGGGGGTTATGAATTCACCCCTCCACTTT
TRBJ1-2	NA	NA	16	TRBV9	CASSNRLPGSNYGYTF	TGTGCCAGCAGCAACAGGCTCCCAGGGTCTAACTATGGCTACACCTTC
TRBJ1-2	few	TRBD1	15	TRBV29-1	CSVVRATGGLEGYTF	TGCAGCGTTGTTAGGGCGACAGGGGGTCTTGAAGGCTACACCTTC
TRBJ2-7	NA	TRBD2	14	TRBV20-1	CSARDALAGNEQYF	TGCAGTGCTAGAGATGCCCTAGCGGGAAACGAGCAGTACTTC
TRBJ1-1	few	TRBD1	12	TRBV20-1	CSASGTGFHAFF	TGCAGTGCTAGTGGGACAGGGTTCCACGCTTTCTTT